This TCR beta chain was sequenced in a study of tumour-infiltrating T cells in Burkitt lymphoma. Background on the study: Productive clonality predicted overall and progression-free survival.

Only a few counts were recorded for this clone. The V end was cut by 3 bases, the J end by 4 bases, with 9 bases between. Germline V gives CDR1 SGHRS, CDR2 YFSETQ. This CDR3 region has 13 residues. Measured with immunoSEQ multiplex PCR; TCRdb has only the in-frame clones, and not every one. The table has thousands of clones, about 16% seen once. The clonotype was recovered from a human donor with diffuse large B-cell lymphoma. The gene calls are TRBV5-1 and TRBJ2-3, with a weak D call TRBD2 (6 bases). Sequencing used tumor tissue. The CDR3 loop is CASSWGLSDTQYF. CDR3 coding DNA: TGCGCCAGCAGCTGGGGACTTTCAGATACGCAGTATTTT.